This entry concerns a single T cell receptor (beta chain). Ten milliliters of peripheral blood were drawn from each donor. The sample is drawn from a study of blood T cells in healthy people across ages. Overall study context: In model experiments, template switching was able to capture about one barcoded beta molecule for every two T cells that were present.

V lost 3 bases to trimming and J lost 3 bases; unmatched junction nucleotides: 11. This CDR3 comprises 17 residues. Per germline, CDR1 SGHTA and CDR2 FQGNSA. Sample-barcoded 5' priming and a J-beta primer mix drove a second PCR of 7 to 11 cycles. Tagging of each cDNA molecule was performed by a template-switch adaptor with 12 random nucleotides. TCRdb re-derived calls from the 5' RACE reads in MiXCR, one entry per CDR3 protein. The table shows 800,000 to 950,000 distinct CDR3 sequences, with under 35% occurring only once. These same records also appear under a second study, on T cells of mothers and their children.

The TCR sequence derives from a woman in her forties in good health. Sequenced material: blood. The rearrangement uses TRBV7-2 and TRBJ2-1; 7 positions match TRBD2. The chain's CDR3 is CASSLDRVASGYNEQFF. In DNA form, the CDR3 reads TGTGCCAGCAGCTTGGATCGTGTGGCTAGCGGCTACAATGAGCAGTTCTTC.